A single sample is the source of the 9 T cell receptor beta chains below, sequenced in a study of CD8 T cells in Susac syndrome. RNA, at about 0.45 to 1 ug, was reverse transcribed with random hexamers. TCRdb recomputed calls from the immunoSEQ multiplex PCR reads with MiXCR, one row per CDR3 protein. The profile shows around 170,000 distinct CDR3 sequences, 95% of them singletons. Sequencing input: CD8+ T cells from PBMCs. The receptor source for this set is a human donor with Susac syndrome.

This clonotype was seen just once. This chain connects TRBV6-5 to TRBJ1-2; the D is unclear. V was clipped by 0 bases and J by 5 bases, with 10 bases between them. The CDR3 has 14 amino acids. Germline values: CDR1 MNHEY, CDR2 SVGAGI. In DNA form, the CDR3 reads TGTGCCAGCAGTTACTCGAGTGTGGGATATGGCTACACCTTC. Amino acids: CASSYSSVGYGYTF.

The table lists this clonotype with a count of one. The chain joins TRBV3-1 to TRBJ2-1; D not certain. The V end was cut by 1 base, the J end by 8 bases, with 18 bases between. The germline gives CDR1 LGHDT, CDR2 YNNKEL (reference sequence). The CDR3 extends over 16 amino acids. This CDR3 is CASSQAWDSPGDEQFF. The CDR3 DNA is TGTGCCAGCAGCCAAGCATGGGATAGCCCGGGCGATGAGCAGTTCTTC.

This chain connects TRBV12-5 to TRBJ2-7, with 7 bases aligning to TRBD1. Germline CDR1 and CDR2: LGHNT and FRNRAP. The junction had 7 bases not matched to a gene; V was cut back by 6 bases and J by 2 bases. This CDR3 spans 14 amino acids. The CDR3, as DNA: TGTGCTAGTGGCCCAGATGGGACAGCCTACGAGCAGTACTTC. Its translation is CASGPDGTAYEQYF.

The chain is built from TRBV7-8 and TRBJ2-1; 11 bases align to TRBD2. The CDR3 length is 22 residues. Unmatched junction bases numbered 23, after V lost 3 bases and J lost 4 bases. Germline V gives CDR1 SGHVS, CDR2 FQNEAQ. Here the CDR3 reads CASSFRRVVAGGPLEEYNEQFF. CDR3 sequence (DNA): TGTGCCAGCAGCTTCCGGCGGGTTGTAGCGGGAGGGCCCTTAGAGGAGTACAATGAGCAGTTCTTC.

The V and J genes are TRBV29-1 and TRBJ1-1; D remains unclear. V gave up 0 bases and J gave up 0 bases, with 20 bases separating them. The CDR3 consists of 18 residues. CDR1 SQVTM and CDR2 ANQGSEA come from the germline V gene. Here the CDR3 reads CSVEDRGSVFYMNTEAFF. CDR3 bases: TGCAGCGTTGAAGACCGCGGGTCCGTATTTTATATGAACACTGAAGCTTTCTTT.

The chain recombines TRBV9 with TRBJ2-5, with a tentative D call TRBD1 (5 bases). V was cut by 0 bases and J by 5 bases, with 14 bases left in between. CDR1 SGDLS and CDR2 YYNGEE come from the germline V gene. The CDR3 sequence is 15 residues long. CDR3 loop: CASSVGNQGSETQYF. CDR3 in DNA: TGTGCCAGCAGCGTAGGGAACCAGGGTTCGGAGACCCAGTACTTC. The full variable domain, with the rest looked up from reference TRBV9 and TRBJ2-5, is DSGVTQTPKHLITATGQRVTLRCSPRSGDLSVYWYQQSLDQGLQFLIQYYNGEERAKGNILERFSAQQFPDLHSELNLSSLELGDSALYFCASSVGNQGSETQYFGPGTRLLVL.

The CDR3, as DNA: TGTGCCTGGAGCCCCATGGGGGTCACCGGGGAGCTGTTTTTT. Translated: CAWSPMGVTGELFF. The chain employs TRBV30 and TRBJ2-2, with D perhaps assigned TRBD1 or TRBD2 (5 bases each). The germline V and J ends were trimmed by 3 bases and 4 bases, with 12 bases remaining between them. The CDR3 is made up of 14 amino acids. CDR1 and CDR2 from the germline V gene are GTSNPN and SVGIG (reference sequence).

The V call is TRBV12-3 or TRBV12-4, the J call TRBJ2-4; 8 positions agree with TRBD1. With 5 bases clipped from V and 0 bases from J, the junction kept 6 bases outside the gene matches. The CDR3 contains 16 residues. CDR3: CASSPWTGIAKNIQYF. The CDR3 DNA is TGTGCCAGCAGTCCCTGGACAGGGATAGCCAAAAACATTCAGTACTTC.

CDR3 bases: TGTGCCAGCAGTTCCGGGTCCTTGGGCTATGGCTACACCTTC. Its protein is CASSSGSLGYGYTF. This rearrangement joins TRBV27 to TRBJ1-2, with D uncertain. Germline CDR1 MNHEY, CDR2 SMNVEV (reference sequence). The CDR3 sequence is 14 residues long. V lost 4 bases, J lost 4 bases, and 13 bases lay in between.